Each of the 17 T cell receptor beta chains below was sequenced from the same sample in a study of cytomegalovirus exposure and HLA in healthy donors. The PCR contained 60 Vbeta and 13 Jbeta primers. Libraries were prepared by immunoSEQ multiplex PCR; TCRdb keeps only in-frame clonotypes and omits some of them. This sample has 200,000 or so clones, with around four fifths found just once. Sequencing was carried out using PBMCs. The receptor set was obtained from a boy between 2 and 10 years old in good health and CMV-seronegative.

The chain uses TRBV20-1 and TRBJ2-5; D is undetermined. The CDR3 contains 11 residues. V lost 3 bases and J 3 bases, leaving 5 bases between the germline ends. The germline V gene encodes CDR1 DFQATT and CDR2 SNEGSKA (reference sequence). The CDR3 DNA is TGCAGTGCTAGTCCCGAAGAGACCCAGTACTTC. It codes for CSASPEETQYF.

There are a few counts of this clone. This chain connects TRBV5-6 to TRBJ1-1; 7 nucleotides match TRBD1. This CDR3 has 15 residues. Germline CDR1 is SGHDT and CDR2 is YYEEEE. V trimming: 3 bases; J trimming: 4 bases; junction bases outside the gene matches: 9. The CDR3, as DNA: TGTGCCAGCAGCTCAGAGTACAGGGGCGGCACTGAAGCTTTCTTT. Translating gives CASSSEYRGGTEAFF.

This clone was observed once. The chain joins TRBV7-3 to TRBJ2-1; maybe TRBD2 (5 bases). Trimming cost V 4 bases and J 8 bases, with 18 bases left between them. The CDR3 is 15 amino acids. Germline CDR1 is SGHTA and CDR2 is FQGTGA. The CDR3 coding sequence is TGTGCCAGCAGCTCATTAGAGGGCGATTGGGATGAGCAGTTCTTC. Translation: CASSSLEGDWDEQFF.

The CDR3 here is CASALAGLAGTTDTQYF. The CDR3 DNA sequence: TGTGCCAGCGCCTTGGCGGGACTAGCGGGGACCACAGATACGCAGTATTTT. The V and J genes are TRBV5-6 and TRBJ2-3, with TRBD2 identical over 13 bases. The CDR3 is made up of 17 amino acids. The ends lost 7 bases at V and 2 bases at J; junction bases unmatched: 10. Germline loops: CDR1 SGHDT, CDR2 YYEEEE.

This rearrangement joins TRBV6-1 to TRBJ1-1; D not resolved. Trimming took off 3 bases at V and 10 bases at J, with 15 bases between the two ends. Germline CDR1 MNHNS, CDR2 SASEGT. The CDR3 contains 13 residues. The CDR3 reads CASSDDFTGVAFF. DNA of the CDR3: TGTGCCAGCAGTGACGACTTTACGGGAGTAGCTTTCTTT.

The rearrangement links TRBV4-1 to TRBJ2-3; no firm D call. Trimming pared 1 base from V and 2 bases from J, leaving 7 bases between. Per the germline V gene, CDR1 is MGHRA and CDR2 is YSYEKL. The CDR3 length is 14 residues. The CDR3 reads CASSQASFTDTQYF. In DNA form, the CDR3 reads TGCGCCAGCAGCCAAGCTTCTTTCACAGATACGCAGTATTTT.

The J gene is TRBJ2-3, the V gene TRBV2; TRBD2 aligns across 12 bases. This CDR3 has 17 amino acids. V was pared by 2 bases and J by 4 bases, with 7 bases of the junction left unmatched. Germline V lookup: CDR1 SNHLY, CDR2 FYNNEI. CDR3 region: CASSELSASGGADTQYF. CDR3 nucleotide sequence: TGTGCCAGCAGTGAATTGTCGGCTAGCGGGGGGGCAGATACGCAGTATTTT.

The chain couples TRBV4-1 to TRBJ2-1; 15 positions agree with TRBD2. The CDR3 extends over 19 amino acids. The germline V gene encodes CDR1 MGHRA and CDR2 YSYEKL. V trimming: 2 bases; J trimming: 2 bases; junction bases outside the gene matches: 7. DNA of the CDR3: TGCGCCAGCAGCCAATTCCAGGGACTAGCGGGAGGTACCTACAATGAGCAGTTCTTC. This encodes CASSQFQGLAGGTYNEQFF.

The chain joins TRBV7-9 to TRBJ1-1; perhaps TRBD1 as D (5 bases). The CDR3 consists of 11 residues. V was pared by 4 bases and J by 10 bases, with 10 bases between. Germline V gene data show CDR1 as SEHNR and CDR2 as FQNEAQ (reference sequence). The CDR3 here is CASSSGSGAFF. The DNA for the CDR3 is TGTGCCAGCAGCTCAGGGTCGGGAGCTTTCTTT.

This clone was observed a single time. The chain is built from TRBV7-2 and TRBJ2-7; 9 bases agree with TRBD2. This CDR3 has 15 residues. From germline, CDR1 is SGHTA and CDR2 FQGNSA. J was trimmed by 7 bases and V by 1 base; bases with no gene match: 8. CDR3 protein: CASSLDGSGGFEQYF. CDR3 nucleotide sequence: TGTGCCAGCAGCTTAGACGGTAGCGGGGGTTTTGAGCAGTACTTC.

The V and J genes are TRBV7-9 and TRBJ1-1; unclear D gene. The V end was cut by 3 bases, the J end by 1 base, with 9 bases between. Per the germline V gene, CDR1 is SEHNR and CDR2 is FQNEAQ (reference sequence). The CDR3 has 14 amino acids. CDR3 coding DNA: TGTGCCAGCAGCTTGGGCAACTCGAACACTGAAGCTTTCTTT. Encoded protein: CASSLGNSNTEAFF. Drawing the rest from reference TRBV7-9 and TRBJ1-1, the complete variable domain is DTGVSQNPRHKITKRGQNVTFRCDPISEHNRLYWYRQTLGQGPEFLTYFQNEAQLEKSRLLSDRFSAERPKGSFSTLEIQRTEQGDSAMYLCASSLGNSNTEAFFGQGTRLTVV.

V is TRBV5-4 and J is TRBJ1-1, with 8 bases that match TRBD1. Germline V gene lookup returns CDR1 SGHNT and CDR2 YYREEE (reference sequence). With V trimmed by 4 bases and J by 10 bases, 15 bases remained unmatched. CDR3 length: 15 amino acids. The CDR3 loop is CASSQTYGQGSGAFF. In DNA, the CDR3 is TGTGCCAGCAGCCAGACCTATGGACAGGGCAGCGGAGCTTTCTTT.

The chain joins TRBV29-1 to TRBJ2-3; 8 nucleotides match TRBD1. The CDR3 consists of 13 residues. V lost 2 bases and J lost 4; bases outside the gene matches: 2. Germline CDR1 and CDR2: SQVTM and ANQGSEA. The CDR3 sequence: CSVESGGADTQYF. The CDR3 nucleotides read TGCAGCGTTGAATCAGGGGGCGCAGATACGCAGTATTTT.

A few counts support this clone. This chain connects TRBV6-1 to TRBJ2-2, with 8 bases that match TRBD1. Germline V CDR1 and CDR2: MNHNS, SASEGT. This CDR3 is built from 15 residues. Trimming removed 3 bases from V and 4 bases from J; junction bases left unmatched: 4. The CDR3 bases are TGTGCCAGCAGTGACGGGACAGGTGTCACCGGGGAGCTGTTTTTT. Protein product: CASSDGTGVTGELFF.

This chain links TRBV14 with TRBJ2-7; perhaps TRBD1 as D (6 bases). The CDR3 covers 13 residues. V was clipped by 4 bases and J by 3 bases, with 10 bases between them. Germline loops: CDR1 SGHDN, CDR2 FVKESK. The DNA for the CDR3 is TGTGCCAGCAGCCGTGGACAGAGCTACGAGCAGTACTTC. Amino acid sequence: CASSRGQSYEQYF.

CDR3 region: CASSQGGVSNSPLHF. The CDR3 region has the DNA TGTGCCAGCAGCCAAGGGGGAGTTAGTAATTCACCCCTCCACTTT. The V and J genes are TRBV4-2 and TRBJ1-6; D is ambiguous. The V end was cut by 1 base, the J end by 6 bases, with 10 bases between. Germline V gene data show CDR1 as LGHNA and CDR2 as YNFKEQ. The CDR3 is 15 amino acids.

The CDR3 bases are TGTGCCAGCAGTTCGGAATCCGGGACAGGGGAGGTCTACACCTTC. It encodes CASSSESGTGEVYTF. The chain employs TRBV6-1 and TRBJ1-2; 10 bases line up with TRBD1. CDR3 size: 15 residues. Germline lookup yields CDR1 MNHNS and CDR2 SASEGT. The V and J ends lost 5 bases and 10 bases, in that order; junction bases with no gene match: 13.